The present TCR beta chain was sequenced within a study of T cells after yellow fever vaccination. Findings of the study overall: Sorted repertoires could include abundant contaminating clonotypes from bulk cells. Secondary responses were weaker yet peaked faster, day 5 versus 15. Detected again after the booster were most primary-vaccination clones, at almost 97% CD4 and 88% CD8.

CDR3 size: 13 residues. Germline-derived CDR1 and CDR2 are SGHVS and FNYEAQ. The authors made TCR cDNA by 5'RACE template switching, adding a universal primer site and UMIs. MiXCR was run by TCRdb on the 5' RACE reads, yielding one entry per CDR3 protein. The data contain about 340,000 distinct CDR3 sequences, around an eighth of them singletons. As for this clonotype: What it recognizes is unknown. The junction departs from the called germline gene at one end, perhaps through a read error.

The V call is TRBV7-6, the J call TRBJ2-1, with TRBD1 matching 7 bases. The TCR sequence derives from a man younger than 35 who received the YFV17D yellow fever vaccine. Material: CD4+ T cells sorted from PBMCs, obtained 15 days after the yellow fever booster vaccination. CDR3 sequence (DNA): TGTGCCAGCTGCTTACAGGGGTGGAGTGAGCAGTTCTTC. Amino acid sequence: CASCLQGWSEQFF.